One and the same sample provided the 9 T cell receptor beta chains below, sequenced in a study of Ad26.COV2.S vaccination and SARS-CoV-2 variants. Specified treatment: around 19 received Ad26.COV2.S at low or high dose, single or two shots; 5 received placebo; per-sample allocation not given. All samples were drawn on day 63, counting from the first vaccine or placebo injection. Here immunoSEQ multiplex PCR was the method, and the copy in TCRdb shows in-frame clones only, minus some. This sample carries roughly 500,000 clones, around 90% of them seen once, and the ten largest clones take about 13%. Sequenced here: peripheral blood, sampled in a trial of Ad26.COV2.S vaccine versus placebo. The receptors were gathered from a person aged 18-60 years who received the Ad26.COV2.S COVID-19 vaccine or a placebo.

V and J are TRBV2 and TRBJ1-2, with 7 bases aligning to TRBD1. V lost 9 bases and J lost 2; bases outside the gene matches: 6. CDR1 and CDR2 from the germline V gene are SNHLY and FYNNEI. The CDR3 totals 13 residues. The CDR3 region is CASHRGGNYGYTF. CDR3 DNA sequence: TGTGCCAGTCACAGGGGAGGGAACTATGGCTACACCTTC.

The J gene is TRBJ1-6, the V gene TRBV28; D gene unclear. CDR1 is MDHEN and CDR2 is SYDVKM in the germline V gene. The CDR3 spans 15 residues. The germline V and J ends were trimmed by 5 bases and 0 bases, with 8 bases remaining between them. The CDR3 loop reads CASSERSSYNSPLHF. The CDR3 region has the DNA TGTGCCAGCAGTGAGCGGAGCTCCTATAATTCACCCCTCCACTTT.

The rearrangement links TRBV19 to TRBJ2-1, with 7 bases matching TRBD1. The V gene's germline CDR1 is LNHDA and CDR2 SQIVND (reference sequence). With 5 bases clipped from V and 6 bases from J, the junction kept 16 bases outside the gene matches. CDR3 length: 17 residues. This chain's CDR3 is CASSPLKGGPGGNEQFF. CDR3 coding DNA: TGTGCCAGTAGTCCTCTCAAAGGGGGCCCTGGGGGCAATGAGCAGTTCTTC.

In nucleotides, the CDR3 is TGTGCCAGCAGCCCGACGGGACTAGCGGGACCGTCCCCCTACGAGCAGTACTTC. This translates into CASSPTGLAGPSPYEQYF. V usage is TRBV7-9 and J usage is TRBJ2-7, with TRBD2 matching 13 bases. CDR1 SEHNR and CDR2 FQNEAQ come from the germline V gene (reference sequence). V gave up 5 bases and J gave up 2 bases; unmatched junction bases: 12. This CDR3 contains 18 residues. Full variable domain (rest looked up from reference TRBV7-9 and TRBJ2-7): DTGVSQNPRHKITKRGQNVTFRCDPISEHNRLYWYRQTLGQGPEFLTYFQNEAQLEKSRLLSDRFSAERPKGSFSTLEIQRTEQGDSAMYLCASSPTGLAGPSPYEQYFGPGTRLTVT.

In DNA form, the CDR3 reads TGTGCCAGCAGCTCCGTAGACCTCACAGATACGCAGTATTTT. Its translation is CASSSVDLTDTQYF. V gene TRBV5-5 combines with J gene TRBJ2-3, with D uncertain. Per germline, CDR1 SGHKS and CDR2 YYEKEE (reference sequence). The CDR3 extends over 14 amino acids. The V end was cut by 3 bases, the J end by 2 bases, with 10 bases between.

The sample holds one count of this clone. Compared with germline, one end of the junction differs, possibly owing to a read error. The chain recombines TRBV5-4 with TRBJ2-1, with 8 bases that match TRBD2. The CDR3 covers 13 residues. Germline values: CDR1 SGHNT, CDR2 YYREEE (reference sequence). The DNA of the CDR3 is TGTGCCAGCAGCAGACTAGCGATGAATGATCAGTTCTTC. Residues: CASSRLAMNDQFF. The full variable domain, with the rest looked up from reference TRBV5-4 and TRBJ2-1, is ETGVTQSPTHLIKTRGQQVTLRCSSQSGHNTVSWYQQALGQGPQFIFQYYREEENGRGNFPPRFSGLQFPNYSSELNVNALELDDSALYLCASSRLAMNDQFFGPGTRLTVL.

Here the CDR3 reads CASSQTGSTGELFF. CDR3 DNA sequence: TGCGCCAGCAGCCAAACTGGGAGCACCGGGGAGCTGTTTTTT. The chain is built from TRBV4-3 and TRBJ2-2, with D possibly matching TRBD2 (5 bases). CDR1 LGHNA and CDR2 YSLEER come from the germline V gene. The V and J ends lost 2 bases and 4 bases respectively, with 8 bases between them. This CDR3 has 14 residues.

This clone was picked up one time. The CDR3 DNA follows: TGTGCCAGCAGTGAAGGACAAGGCGGGGAGCTGTTTTTT. Protein sequence: CASSEGQGGELFF. V usage is TRBV6-1 and J usage is TRBJ2-2; no firm D call. The CDR3 extends over 13 amino acids. V was shortened by 1 base and J by 7 bases, with 7 bases between the two germline ends. CDR1 is MNHNS, CDR2 SASEGT, per germline.

The chain links TRBV3-1 (or the pseudogene TRBV3-2) to TRBJ2-1, with TRBD2 matching 16 bases. The germline V gene encodes CDR1 LGHDT and CDR2 YNNKEL (reference sequence). This CDR3 has 18 residues. The V segment lost 4 bases and the J segment 7 bases; nucleotides outside the gene matches: 10. CDR3 loop: CASSRRGLAGGGGNEQFF. CDR3 bases: TGTGCCAGCAGCCGACGGGGACTAGCGGGAGGGGGAGGGAATGAGCAGTTCTTC.